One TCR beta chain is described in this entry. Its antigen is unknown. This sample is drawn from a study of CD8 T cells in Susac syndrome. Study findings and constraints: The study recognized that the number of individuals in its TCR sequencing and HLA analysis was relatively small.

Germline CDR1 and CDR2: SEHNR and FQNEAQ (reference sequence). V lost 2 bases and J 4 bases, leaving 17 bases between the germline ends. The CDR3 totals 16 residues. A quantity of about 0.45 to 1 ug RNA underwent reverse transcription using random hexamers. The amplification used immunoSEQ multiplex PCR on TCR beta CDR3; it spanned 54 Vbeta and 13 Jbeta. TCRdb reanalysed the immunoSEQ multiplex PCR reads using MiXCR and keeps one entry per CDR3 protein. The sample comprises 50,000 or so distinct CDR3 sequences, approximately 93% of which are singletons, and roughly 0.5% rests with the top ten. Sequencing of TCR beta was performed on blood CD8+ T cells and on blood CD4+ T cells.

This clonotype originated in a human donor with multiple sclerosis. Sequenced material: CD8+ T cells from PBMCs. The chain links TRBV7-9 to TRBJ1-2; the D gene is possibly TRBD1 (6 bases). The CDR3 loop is CASSLFLRQDPYGYTF. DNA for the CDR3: TGTGCCAGCAGCTTATTCCTAAGACAGGACCCCTATGGCTACACCTTC.